The 26 T cell receptor beta chains reported below all come from one sample, sequenced in a study of post-analysis software for immune sequencing data. Study-wide results and caveats: Five or six TRBV segments appeared more often in patients than in controls, and TRBV5-6, TRBV5-1 and TRBV20-1 were among these.

These receptors are not linked to any known antigen. TCR beta cDNA libraries had unique molecular identifiers. TCRdb independently ran MiXCR on the PCR reads; one entry per CDR3 protein. This table holds roughly 800,000 distinct CDR3 sequences, approximately 50% found once. Sequencing was done on a sample of blood. The receptors come from a girl aged 5-17 years with multiple sclerosis.

The sample holds a few counts of this clonotype. The rearrangement joins TRBV9 to TRBJ2-5, with no clear D. TRBJ2-7 explains the end of the DNA better; the J call may be wrong. Looked up from germline, CDR1 is SGDLS and CDR2 is YYNGEE. The CDR3 sequence is 14 residues long. The CDR3 reads CASSVGVPPYEQYF. The DNA for the CDR3 is TGTGCCAGCAGCGTAGGCGTACCGCCTTACGAGCAGTACTTC.

The chain joins TRBV7-2 to TRBJ1-5; D is possibly TRBD1 (6 bases). Per germline, CDR1 SGHTA and CDR2 FQGNSA. This CDR3 is built from 15 residues. Trimming took 5 bases from V and 4 from J, leaving 15 bases between them. The chain's CDR3 is CASSPGTSSNQPQHF. In DNA form, the CDR3 reads TGTGCCAGCAGCCCGGGGACATCATCGAATCAGCCCCAGCATTTT.

The chain combines TRBV20-1 with TRBJ2-1; 12 bases map to TRBD2. The CDR3 runs 16 residues. The germline V gene encodes CDR1 DFQATT and CDR2 SNEGSKA (reference sequence). V dropped 1 base and J dropped 5; count of bases not matched to a gene: 6. Here the CDR3 DNA reads TGCAGTGCTAGAGGGGCCAGGACTAGCGGGAACAATGAGCAGTTCTTC. Translated, it gives CSARGARTSGNNEQFF.

This clonotype was counted once. Compared with germline, one end of the junction differs, possibly owing to a read error. The chain is built from TRBV5-1 and TRBJ2-1, with 9 bases lining up with TRBD2. This CDR3 has 17 residues. Germline V gene lookup returns CDR1 SGHRS and CDR2 YFSETQ. CDR3 sequence: CASSSTGRAGGNNEQFF. CDR3 nucleotide sequence: TGTGCCAGCAGCTCCACGGGACGAGCGGGAGGAAACAATGAGCAGTTCTTC.

To note about this clonotype: Relative to the germline gene, one junction end is altered; a read error may explain this. The gene calls are TRBV5-8 and TRBJ2-1; D call uncertain. The germline V gene encodes CDR1 SGHTS and CDR2 YDEGEE. CDR3 length equals 16 residues. CDR3 sequence: CASSHPAGSDYNEQFF. CDR3 DNA: TGCGCCAGCAGCCACCCCGCTGGGTCGGATTACAATGAGCAGTTCTTC.

This clonotype has only a few counts. J is TRBJ2-1 and V is TRBV20-1; 9 nucleotides line up with TRBD2. The germline V gene has CDR1 DFQATT and CDR2 SNEGSKA (reference sequence). The CDR3 is 14 amino acids. With V trimmed by 6 bases and J by 6 bases, 9 bases remained unmatched. The DNA for the CDR3 is TGCAGTGCCAGGGGCGGGAGGGCCGTCAATGAGCAGTTCTTC. Translation gives CSARGGRAVNEQFF.

The table lists this clonotype with a count of one. V gene TRBV3-1 combines with J gene TRBJ2-5; no firm D call. This CDR3 has 15 amino acids. Germline-derived CDR1 and CDR2 are LGHDT and YNNKEL (reference sequence). The ends were cut back, 1 base at V and 4 bases at J, with 13 bases in the middle. CDR3: CASSQGVSQPETQYF. DNA of the CDR3: TGTGCCAGCAGCCAAGGGGTCTCGCAGCCAGAGACCCAGTACTTC.

The V gene is TRBV5-1, the J gene TRBJ2-5; TRBD2 agrees at 8 bases. The DNA end lines up better with TRBJ2-7; the J call may be wrong. The CDR3 consists of 15 residues. Germline V gives CDR1 SGHRS, CDR2 YFSETQ. In nucleotides, the CDR3 is TGCGCCAGCAGCGAGACTAGCGCCCGACCTCGCGAGCAGTACTTC. This gives the protein CASSETSARPREQYF.

The chain links TRBV29-1 to TRBJ1-1; D not resolved. There are 14 residues in the CDR3. Germline V gene data show CDR1 as SQVTM and CDR2 as ANQGSEA. The ends were cut back, 3 bases at V and 1 base at J, with 12 bases in the middle. This chain's CDR3 is CSVEPLSTNTEAFF. The CDR3, as DNA: TGCAGCGTTGAGCCACTCAGCACGAACACTGAAGCTTTCTTT.

The chain links TRBV29-1 to TRBJ2-5, with D maybe TRBD2 (5 bases). The V end lost 2 bases, the J end lost 5 bases, and 9 bases lay between the germline ends. This CDR3 contains 12 residues. CDR1 and CDR2 from the germline V gene are SQVTM and ANQGSEA. The CDR3 is CSVEYTGETQYF. As DNA, the CDR3 is TGCAGCGTTGAATACACGGGGGAGACCCAGTACTTC.

The rearrangement uses TRBV4-1 and TRBJ2-4; 8 bases are a match to TRBD1. The DNA end is a closer match to TRBJ2-7, so the J assignment may be wrong. Per the germline V gene, CDR1 is MGHRA and CDR2 is YSYEKL. This CDR3 is built from 15 residues. This CDR3 is CASSQPQGAVYEQYF. CDR3 bases: TGCGCCAGCAGCCAACCCCAGGGGGCTGTCTACGAGCAGTACTTC.

DNA for the CDR3: TGCAGCGTTGAATATAGGAGGGGTGGTTCTAATGAGCAGTTCTTC. Amino acids: CSVEYRRGGSNEQFF. The chain is built from TRBV29-1 and TRBJ2-1, with a tentative D call TRBD2 (6 bases). V was cut by 2 bases and J by 7 bases, with 18 bases left in between. CDR3 length equals 15 residues. Germline V gene sequence: CDR1 SQVTM, CDR2 ANQGSEA.

The rearrangement joins TRBV12-3 or TRBV12-4 to TRBJ2-1, with TRBD2 matching 13 bases. This CDR3 comprises 20 residues. Trimming removed 4 bases from V and 0 bases from J; junction bases left unmatched: 12. The CDR3 region is CASSSGLAGESSSSYNEQFF. The CDR3 DNA is TGTGCCAGCAGTTCCGGACTAGCGGGAGAATCAAGTAGCTCCTACAATGAGCAGTTCTTC.

The chain has TRBV5-5 and TRBJ2-5; D call uncertain. Looked up from germline, CDR1 is SGHKS and CDR2 is YYEKEE (reference sequence). The CDR3 contains 14 residues. The ends were cut back, 0 bases at V and 4 bases at J, with 10 bases in the middle. CDR3 sequence: CASSLVFEAETQYF. Here the CDR3 DNA reads TGTGCCAGCAGCTTGGTATTCGAGGCAGAGACCCAGTACTTC.

The chain links TRBV2 to TRBJ1-2; a possible D gene is TRBD1 (5 bases). The CDR3 is 13 residues long. Germline V gives CDR1 SNHLY, CDR2 FYNNEI. The ends were cut back, 4 bases at V and 4 bases at J, with 10 bases in the middle. CDR3 loop: CASSVSGIYGYTF. CDR3 DNA sequence: TGTGCCAGCAGTGTGTCAGGGATCTATGGCTACACCTTC. Full variable domain (rest looked up from reference TRBV2 and TRBJ1-2): EPEVTQTPSHQVTQMGQEVILRCVPISNHLYFYWYRQILGQKVEFLVSFYNNEISEKSEIFDDQFSVERPDGSNFTLKIRSTKLEDSAMYFCASSVSGIYGYTFGSGTRLTVV.

This rearrangement joins TRBV2 to TRBJ2-1; 12 positions match TRBD1. The V gene end was trimmed by 6 bases and the J gene end by 5 bases; junction bases not matched to a gene: 5. The CDR3 is made up of 15 amino acids. Germline CDR1 and CDR2: SNHLY and FYNNEI. The CDR3 reads CASRGTGGFDNEQFF. The CDR3 region has the DNA TGTGCCAGCAGGGGGACAGGGGGCTTTGACAATGAGCAGTTCTTC. Based on the CDR3 plus reference TRBV2 and TRBJ2-1, the full variable domain is EPEVTQTPSHQVTQMGQEVILRCVPISNHLYFYWYRQILGQKVEFLVSFYNNEISEKSEIFDDQFSVERPDGSNFTLKIRSTKLEDSAMYFCASRGTGGFDNEQFFGPGTRLTVL.

This chain connects TRBV7-9 to TRBJ1-2, with D unclear. Germline assignment: CDR1 SEHNR and CDR2 FQNEAQ (reference sequence). The V gene lost 5 bases and the J gene lost 4 bases, with 23 bases spanning the gap. The length of the CDR3 is 17 residues. CDR3: CASSASGRDTLGYGYTF. DNA of the CDR3: TGTGCCAGCAGCGCTAGTGGGAGGGATACCCTAGGCTATGGCTACACCTTC.

The gene calls are TRBV4-2 and TRBJ2-5, with TRBD2 matching over 8 bases. CDR1 is LGHNA, CDR2 YNFKEQ, per germline. The CDR3 sequence is 16 residues long. Trimming removed 1 base from V and 1 base from J; junction bases left unmatched: 5. The CDR3 DNA reads TGTGCCAGCAGCCAAGGGGACGGGGGGGCCCAAGAGACCCAGTACTTC. This sequence encodes CASSQGDGGAQETQYF.

The rearrangement links TRBV10-3 to TRBJ1-2, with D hard to call. Per the germline V gene, CDR1 is ENHRY and CDR2 is SYGVKD. The CDR3 is 12 amino acids. V dropped 0 bases and J dropped 8 bases, with 7 bases sitting between them. For the CDR3, the DNA is TGTGCCATCAGTGAGTCGTTAGGGGGCTACACCTTC. This encodes CAISESLGGYTF.

J is TRBJ2-1 and V is TRBV12-3 or TRBV12-4; D may be TRBD2 (6 bases). The CDR3 extends over 13 amino acids. V dropped 5 bases and J dropped 8 bases, with 13 bases sitting between them. The CDR3: CASSRRDFDEQFF. CDR3 nucleotides: TGTGCCAGCAGTCGTCGGGACTTCGATGAGCAGTTCTTC.

The chain joins TRBV5-1 to TRBJ2-3; D ambiguous. Trimming removed 5 bases from V and 2 bases from J, with 12 bases in between. The CDR3 has 14 residues. The V gene's germline CDR1 is SGHRS and CDR2 YFSETQ. CDR3 sequence (DNA): TGCGCCAGCAGATCCGGACCCTTCACAGATACGCAGTATTTT. Residues: CASRSGPFTDTQYF. Drawing the rest from reference TRBV5-1 and TRBJ2-3, the complete variable domain is KAGVTQTPRYLIKTRGQQVTLSCSPISGHRSVSWYQQTPGQGLQFLFEYFSETQRNKGNFPGRFSGRQFSNSRSEMNVSTLELGDSALYLCASRSGPFTDTQYFGPGTRLTVL.

The chain employs TRBV29-1 and TRBJ2-5, with D possibly matching TRBD2 (6 bases). The better agreement between TRBJ2-7 and the DNA end casts doubt on the J call. CDR3 size: 14 residues. Germline CDR1 is SQVTM and CDR2 is ANQGSEA. The CDR3, as DNA: TGCAGCGTCTCGATTGGGACTGGGGCGCTCGAGCAGTACTTC. This codes for CSVSIGTGALEQYF.

The gene calls are TRBV7-2 and TRBJ2-1; D is ambiguous. The CDR3 has 15 amino acids. CDR1 is SGHTA and CDR2 is FQGNSA in the germline V gene. V lost 1 base and J lost 10, with 17 bases in between. The CDR3 DNA reads as TGTGCCAGCAGCTTAGGGAGAGCTACGACCTACGAGCAGTTCTTC. This codes for CASSLGRATTYEQFF. Complete variable domain (other parts from reference TRBV7-2 and TRBJ2-1): GAGVSQSPSNKVTEKGKDVELRCDPISGHTALYWYRQSLGQGLEFLIYFQGNSAPDKSGLPSDRFSAERTGGSVSTLTIQRTQQEDSAVYLCASSLGRATTYEQFFGPGTRLTVL.

The table lists this clonotype with a count of one. The chain couples TRBV5-1 to TRBJ1-3; D is unresolved. The CDR3 totals 15 residues. V gave up 2 bases and J gave up 0 bases, with 9 bases separating them. The germline V gene encodes CDR1 SGHRS and CDR2 YFSETQ. CDR3 loop: CASSFGRPSGNTIYF. In DNA, the CDR3 is TGCGCCAGCAGCTTCGGCAGGCCCTCTGGAAACACCATATATTTT. Looking up the rest from reference TRBV5-1 and TRBJ1-3 gives the full variable domain: KAGVTQTPRYLIKTRGQQVTLSCSPISGHRSVSWYQQTPGQGLQFLFEYFSETQRNKGNFPGRFSGRQFSNSRSEMNVSTLELGDSALYLCASSFGRPSGNTIYFGEGSWLTVV.

As DNA, the CDR3 is TGTGCCAGCAGTGCCCACAGCGGGGGAAGCACAGATACGCAGTATTTT. It encodes CASSAHSGGSTDTQYF. The V call is TRBV6-1, the J call TRBJ2-3; TRBD2 aligns across 8 bases. This CDR3 has 16 residues. CDR1 and CDR2 from the germline V gene are MNHNS and SASEGT. Unmatched junction bases numbered 6, after V lost 4 bases and J lost 0 bases.

The V and J genes are TRBV12-3 or TRBV12-4 and TRBJ1-5, with 10 bases aligning to TRBD1. The CDR3 runs to 14 residues. J was trimmed by 4 bases and V by 7 bases; bases with no gene match: 4. DNA of the CDR3: TGTGCCAGCACCTGGGGACAGGGGAATCAGCCCCAGCATTTT. As protein: CASTWGQGNQPQHF.